The 19 T cell receptor beta chains reported below all come from one sample, sequenced in a study of T-cell reconstitution after alpha-beta-depleted transplantation in children. For TCRbeta, the library was prepared with unique molecular identifiers. TCRdb redid the calling of the PCR reads with MiXCR, one entry per CDR3 protein. The data hold around 500,000 distinct CDR3 sequences, with around 12% observed a single time. Sequencing was performed on PBMCs from the stem cell graft donor, taken from the stem cell graft. These receptors were collected from a human donor who donated a stem cell graft to a child with combined immunodeficiency.

This clonotype came up a few times. V is TRBV20-1 and J is TRBJ2-3; the match to TRBD2 covers 7 bases. The V and J ends lost 2 bases and 5 bases, in that order; junction bases with no gene match: 10. This CDR3 is 15 amino acids long. Looked up from germline, CDR1 is DFQATT and CDR2 is SNEGSKA (reference sequence). In DNA, the CDR3 is TGCAGTGCTAGAATGGGGCGGGAGAGGATAGATACGCAGTATTTT. As protein: CSARMGRERIDTQYF.

On this clonotype: A much larger clonotype is one base distant, so this may be a read error. The CDR3 DNA sequence: TGTGCCAGCAGTTACTCAGGGGGCTCTGGGGCCAACGTCCTGACTTTC. This sequence encodes CASSYSGGSGANVLTF. J is TRBJ2-6 and V is TRBV6-5; a possible D gene is TRBD1 (6 bases). Germline values: CDR1 MNHEY, CDR2 SVGAGI. Deletions cut 0 bases from V and 0 bases from J, with 6 bases between. The CDR3 contains 16 residues.

The chain recombines TRBV12-3 or TRBV12-4 with TRBJ1-1; D not certain. The CDR3 spans 12 residues. Trimming left V 5 bases short and J 8 bases short, with 12 bases between. CDR3 amino acids: CASSGTTLEAFF. CDR3 bases: TGTGCCAGCAGTGGAACGACCCTGGAAGCTTTCTTT.

This clonotype was detected many times. This chain connects TRBV15 to TRBJ2-1; D is ambiguous. V lost 8 bases to trimming and J lost 7 bases, with 9 bases between them. The CDR3 is made up of 11 amino acids. Per germline, CDR1 LNHNV and CDR2 YYDKDF (reference sequence). The CDR3 DNA reads TGTGCCACCTCTACCCTTAATGAGCAGTTCTTC. Its protein is CATSTLNEQFF.

This clonotype has a handful of counts. The chain employs TRBV7-8 and TRBJ2-1, with 11 positions matching TRBD2. From germline, CDR1 is SGHVS and CDR2 FQNEAQ. The CDR3 contains 16 residues. Trimming at V came to 5 bases and at J to 8 bases, leaving 11 bases not matched to a gene. The DNA for the CDR3 is TGTGCCAGCAGCCTAGGCTTAGCGGGAGGGCCCCATGAGCAGTTCTTC. This codes for CASSLGLAGGPHEQFF.

This clonotype was counted only a few times. The V call is TRBV6-5, the J call TRBJ2-2, with 8 nucleotides matching TRBD1. Per the germline V gene, CDR1 is MNHEY and CDR2 is SVGAGI. The ends lost 0 bases at V and 6 bases at J; junction bases unmatched: 6. The CDR3 covers 16 residues. Here the CDR3 reads CASSYSYPGGAGELFF. The CDR3 nucleotides are TGTGCCAGCAGTTACTCGTATCCAGGGGGCGCCGGGGAGCTGTTTTTT.

In its sample, this clonotype was seen a few times. V gene TRBV11-1 combines with J gene TRBJ2-3, with 7 bases aligning to TRBD2. There are 17 residues in the CDR3. The germline gives CDR1 SGHAT, CDR2 FQDESV (reference sequence). The V gene end was trimmed by 2 bases and the J gene end by 0 bases; junction bases not matched to a gene: 8. CDR3 bases: TGTGCCAGCAGCTTAATGCGGGAGCCAGCTAGCACAGATACGCAGTATTTT. Amino acid sequence: CASSLMREPASTDTQYF. The full variable domain, rest sourced from reference TRBV11-1 and TRBJ2-3, is EAEVAQSPRYKITEKSQAVAFWCDPISGHATLYWYRQILGQGPELLVQFQDESVVDDSQLPKDRFSAERLKGVDSTLKIQPAELGDSAMYLCASSLMREPASTDTQYFGPGTRLTVL.

This clonotype was counted between two and nine times. The rearrangement uses TRBV7-9 and TRBJ2-3, with TRBD2 matching over 9 bases. The ends lost 1 base at V and 4 bases at J; junction bases unmatched: 3. Germline V lookup: CDR1 SEHNR, CDR2 FQNEAQ (reference sequence). The CDR3 covers 15 residues. CDR3 amino acids: CASSLGAGGADTQYF. The CDR3 DNA is TGTGCCAGCAGCTTAGGAGCGGGGGGAGCAGATACGCAGTATTTT.

This clonotype was found a few times. The CDR3 DNA follows: TGTGCCAGCAGTGTAGAGGCCGGATCCTACGAGCAGTACTTC. It yields the protein CASSVEAGSYEQYF. This chain links TRBV6-4 with TRBJ2-7; D is undetermined. Germline V gene data show CDR1 as MRHNA and CDR2 as SNTAGT. Trimming removed 4 bases from V and 1 base from J, with 11 bases in between. This CDR3 has 14 amino acids.

This clonotype occurred a few times. This chain connects TRBV20-1 to TRBJ2-1, with 7 bases matching TRBD2. With V trimmed by 0 bases and J by 0 bases, 5 bases remained unmatched. CDR1 and CDR2 from the germline V gene are DFQATT and SNEGSKA (reference sequence). The CDR3 covers 16 residues. DNA of the CDR3: TGCAGTGCTAGAGATGAGCGGGGTCCCTCCTACAATGAGCAGTTCTTC. It is translated as CSARDERGPSYNEQFF.

The table lists this clonotype with a few counts. The CDR3 spells CATSDRQGGQETQYF. For the CDR3, the DNA is TGTGCCACCAGTGATCGACAGGGCGGCCAAGAGACCCAGTACTTC. V and J are TRBV24-1 and TRBJ2-5; 7 nucleotides align to TRBD1. V shed 3 bases and J 1 base; nucleotides not matched to a gene: 4. The CDR3 sequence is 15 residues long. Germline V gene lookup returns CDR1 KGHDR and CDR2 SFDVKD.

V and J are TRBV4-1 and TRBJ2-3; D call uncertain. Germline CDR1 reads MGHRA; CDR2 reads YSYEKL. Trimming removed 1 base from V and 1 base from J, with 18 bases in between. The CDR3 has 18 amino acids. The CDR3 reads CASSQGEKLWVGTDTQYF. CDR3 bases: TGCGCCAGCAGCCAAGGGGAAAAGTTGTGGGTAGGCACAGATACGCAGTATTTT.

This chain links TRBV29-1 with TRBJ1-2; unclear D gene. The CDR3 is 12 residues long. The V gene's germline CDR1 is SQVTM and CDR2 ANQGSEA. V was shortened by 7 bases and J by 0 bases, with 9 bases between the two germline ends. CDR3 protein: CSASYTNYGYTF. The CDR3 DNA follows: TGCAGCGCATCCTATACTAACTATGGCTACACCTTC.

In its sample, this clonotype was seen many times. The chain joins TRBV6-5 to TRBJ2-3; 8 nucleotides align to TRBD2. The CDR3 is 16 amino acids. V lost 2 bases and J lost 0; bases outside the gene matches: 4. Germline assignment: CDR1 MNHEY and CDR2 SVGAGI. As DNA, the CDR3 is TGTGCCAGCAGTTACCTCAGCGGGAGTAGCACAGATACGCAGTATTTT. Translation: CASSYLSGSSTDTQYF.

This clonotype was seen a few times. The V call is TRBV20-1, the J call TRBJ2-7; TRBD1 matches at 7 bases. The length of the CDR3 is 14 residues. The germline CDR1 and CDR2 sequences are DFQATT and SNEGSKA (reference sequence). Trimming cost V 0 bases and J 2 bases; bases outside gene matches: 4. CDR3 loop: CSARDRDRTYEQYF. The CDR3 nucleotides read TGCAGTGCTAGAGACCGGGACAGAACCTACGAGCAGTACTTC.

This sequence joins TRBV5-4 and TRBJ2-2; tentatively, D is TRBD2 (5 bases). The CDR3 contains 15 residues. With 0 bases removed from V and 4 bases from J, the gap between germline ends came to 10 bases. Germline V lookup: CDR1 SGHNT, CDR2 YYREEE (reference sequence). The CDR3 DNA reads as TGTGCCAGCAGCTTGGAAACTAGAGGCACCGGGGAGCTGTTTTTT. Translated, it gives CASSLETRGTGELFF.

This clonotype was counted a few times. The gene calls are TRBV27 and TRBJ2-4, with D perhaps TRBD1 (6 bases). The germline V gene encodes CDR1 MNHEY and CDR2 SMNVEV (reference sequence). The CDR3 is 14 residues long. The V gene lost 2 bases and the J gene lost 2 bases, with 7 bases spanning the gap. DNA of the CDR3: TGTGCCAGCAGTTTACAGGGGCCCAAAAACATTCAGTACTTC. Translated, it gives CASSLQGPKNIQYF.

This clonotype appeared a few times. The V call is TRBV9, the J call TRBJ2-1; no clear D gene. The CDR3 loop spans 14 amino acids. With 1 base removed from V and 7 bases from J, the gap between germline ends came to 12 bases. Per the germline V gene, CDR1 is SGDLS and CDR2 is YYNGEE. CDR3 in amino acids: CASSVSGIGNEQFF. The DNA for the CDR3 is TGTGCCAGCAGCGTAAGTGGGATAGGAAATGAGCAGTTCTTC. Full variable domain (remainder filled in from reference TRBV9 and TRBJ2-1): DSGVTQTPKHLITATGQRVTLRCSPRSGDLSVYWYQQSLDQGLQFLIQYYNGEERAKGNILERFSAQQFPDLHSELNLSSLELGDSALYFCASSVSGIGNEQFFGPGTRLTVL.

V usage is TRBV5-1 and J usage is TRBJ1-1; 7 bases match TRBD1. V trimming: 4 bases; J trimming: 6 bases; junction bases outside the gene matches: 6. Germline CDR1 and CDR2: SGHRS and YFSETQ. The CDR3 loop spans 13 amino acids. CDR3 sequence: CASSRDSWSEAFF. CDR3 nucleotide sequence: TGCGCCAGCAGCAGGGACAGTTGGTCTGAAGCTTTCTTT.